Following are 12 T cell receptor beta chains from one sample sequenced in a study of blood T cell repertoires in COVID-19. Clones were read by immunoSEQ multiplex PCR, and TCRdb kept only the in-frame ones, dropping some. Of about 100,000 clones listed, about 76% are singletons. The sequencing input was peripheral blood. The receptors come from a human donor in a cohort sampled during active COVID-19.

This chain connects TRBV24-1 to TRBJ2-5; perhaps TRBD1 as D (6 bases). This CDR3 spans 16 amino acids. Looked up from germline, CDR1 is KGHDR and CDR2 is SFDVKD. Trimming took 1 base from V and 5 from J, leaving 16 bases between them. The CDR3 protein is CATSDFAPGERETQYF. CDR3 bases: TGTGCCACCAGTGATTTTGCTCCAGGGGAGAGGGAGACCCAGTACTTC.

The chain is built from TRBV7-9 and TRBJ1-6; D might be TRBD1 (5 bases). V was trimmed by 3 bases and J by 9 bases, leaving 15 bases between them. Germline loops: CDR1 SEHNR, CDR2 FQNEAQ (reference sequence). The CDR3 has 15 residues. The chain's CDR3 is CASSFGQGGSSPLHF. The CDR3 region has the DNA TGTGCCAGCAGCTTCGGGCAGGGAGGTAGTTCACCCCTCCACTTT.

V usage is TRBV28 and J usage is TRBJ1-2; tentative D call: TRBD1 (5 bases). The ends were cut back, 6 bases at V and 3 bases at J, with 17 bases in the middle. Germline V gene data show CDR1 as MDHEN and CDR2 as SYDVKM. The CDR3 extends over 15 amino acids. In DNA form, the CDR3 reads TGTGCCAGCAGGTACCCAGGGCCCGCGGACTATGGCTACACCTTC. It specifies CASRYPGPADYGYTF.

This clone appeared a single time. This chain connects TRBV6-6 to TRBJ2-7; 9 bases are shared with TRBD1. Germline V gene lookup returns CDR1 MNHNY and CDR2 SVGAGI (reference sequence). Unmatched junction bases numbered 8, after V lost 6 bases and J lost 5 bases. The CDR3 is made up of 14 amino acids. As DNA, the CDR3 is TGTGCCAGCAGGTCCGGGACAGGGACCCACGAGCAGTACTTC. This gives the protein CASRSGTGTHEQYF.

This clone was counted only a few times. The rearrangement uses TRBV19 and TRBJ2-6; 8 bases align to TRBD1. With V trimmed by 6 bases and J by 2 bases, 9 bases remained unmatched. CDR3 size: 17 residues. Germline CDR1 reads LNHDA; CDR2 reads SQIVND (reference sequence). This chain's CDR3 is CASRSPWTGPGANVLTF. CDR3 DNA: TGTGCCAGTAGATCCCCCTGGACAGGGCCTGGGGCCAACGTCCTGACTTTC.

The rearrangement uses TRBV7-3 and TRBJ2-2, with a tentative D call TRBD1 (6 bases). Germline V lookup: CDR1 SGHTA, CDR2 FQGTGA. The CDR3 loop spans 18 amino acids. Trimming took 1 base from V and 1 from J, leaving 16 bases between them. CDR3 in DNA: TGTGCCAGCAGCTTAAAGGTTGGAGGACAGCGGAACACCGGGGAGCTGTTTTTT. Its translation is CASSLKVGGQRNTGELFF. Combining the CDR3 with reference TRBV7-3 and TRBJ2-2 gives the whole variable domain GAGVSQTPSNKVTEKGKYVELRCDPISGHTALYWYRQSLGQGPEFLIYFQGTGAADDSGLPNDRFFAVRPEGSVSTLKIQRTERGDSAVYLCASSLKVGGQRNTGELFFGEGSRLTVL.

V gene TRBV10-3 combines with J gene TRBJ2-1; weak D call: TRBD2 (5 bases). V was clipped by 2 bases and J by 14 bases, with 19 bases between them. CDR1 ENHRY and CDR2 SYGVKD come from the germline V gene. The CDR3 runs 14 residues. CDR3 bases: TGTGCCATCAGTGAGCCTAGCTGGTCCCTTGTGGAGTTCTTC. It specifies CAISEPSWSLVEFF.

The chain combines TRBV19 with TRBJ2-7; 14 bases agree with TRBD2. Germline V gene data show CDR1 as LNHDA and CDR2 as SQIVND (reference sequence). V lost 5 bases and J lost 1; bases outside the gene matches: 7. The CDR3 consists of 17 residues. DNA of the CDR3: TGTGCCAGTAGTCTCCGACTAGCGGGAGGGGGTTCCTACGAGCAGTACTTC. This codes for CASSLRLAGGGSYEQYF. The full variable domain, with the rest looked up from reference TRBV19 and TRBJ2-7, is DGGITQSPKYLFRKEGQNVTLSCEQNLNHDAMYWYRQDPGQGLRLIYYSQIVNDFQKGDIAEGYSVSREKKESFPLTVTSAQKNPTAFYLCASSLRLAGGGSYEQYFGPGTRLTVT.

J is TRBJ2-7 and V is TRBV3-1 (or the pseudogene TRBV3-2); the match to TRBD2 covers 8 bases. The junction had 11 bases not matched to a gene; V was cut back by 2 bases and J by 5 bases. CDR1 and CDR2 from the germline V gene are LGHDT and YNNKEL (reference sequence). There are 16 residues in the CDR3. This chain's CDR3 is CASSQTRGGGPHEQYF. The CDR3, as DNA: TGTGCCAGCAGCCAAACACGGGGGGGAGGGCCCCACGAGCAGTACTTC.

This clone was found a few times. The rearrangement joins TRBV2 to TRBJ1-5; 7 nucleotides line up with TRBD1. The CDR3 contains 13 residues. From germline, CDR1 is SNHLY and CDR2 FYNNEI. V shed 7 bases and J 6 bases; nucleotides not matched to a gene: 6. The CDR3 bases are TGTGCCAGCACAACAGGGGATCCTCAGCCCCAGCATTTT. It translates to CASTTGDPQPQHF.

This clone has only a few counts. V gene TRBV2 combines with J gene TRBJ2-7; the D gene is possibly TRBD2 (6 bases). CDR3 size: 13 residues. Germline V gene sequence: CDR1 SNHLY, CDR2 FYNNEI. Trimming removed 6 bases from V and 1 base from J, with 10 bases in between. The CDR3 loop is CASRDGGSYEQYF. CDR3 nucleotides: TGTGCCAGCAGGGACGGGGGTTCCTACGAGCAGTACTTC.

This clone was recorded once. V is TRBV6-6 and J is TRBJ2-7, with 10 bases that match TRBD2. CDR1 is MNHNY, CDR2 SVGAGI, per germline (reference sequence). This CDR3 has 13 amino acids. After removal of 7 bases from V and 7 bases from J, the junction contained 7 bases not matched to a gene. CDR3 region: CASTRTSGGEQYF. The DNA for the CDR3 is TGTGCCAGCACCAGGACTAGCGGTGGGGAGCAGTACTTC.